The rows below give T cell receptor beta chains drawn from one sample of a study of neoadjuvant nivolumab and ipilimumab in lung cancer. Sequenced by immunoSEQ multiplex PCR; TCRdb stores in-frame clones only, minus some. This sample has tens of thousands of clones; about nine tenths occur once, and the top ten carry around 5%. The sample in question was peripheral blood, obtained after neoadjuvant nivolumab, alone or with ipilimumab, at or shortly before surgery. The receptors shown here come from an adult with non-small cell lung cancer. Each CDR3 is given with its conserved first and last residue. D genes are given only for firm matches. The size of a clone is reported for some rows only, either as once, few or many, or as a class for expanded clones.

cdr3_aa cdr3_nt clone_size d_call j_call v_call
CASSLWGLNTEAFF TGCGCCAGCAGCTTATGGGGGCTGAACACTGAAGCTTTCTTT NA NA TRBJ1-1 TRBV5-1
CASSHRGGRQFF TGTGCCAGCAGCCACCGGGGGGGCCGCCAGTTCTTC NA TRBD2 TRBJ2-1 TRBV4-2
CASRTGYATNEKLFF TGTGCCAGTCGGACAGGGTACGCAACTAATGAAAAACTGTTTTTT NA TRBD1 TRBJ1-4 TRBV27
CASSAPGGGFNSPLHF TGTGCCAGCAGCGCCCCGGGGGGAGGGTTTAATTCACCCCTCCACTTT NA NA TRBJ1-6 TRBV9
CASSLEVGTGELFF TGCGCCAGCAGCTTGGAGGTTGGCACCGGGGAGCTGTTTTTT NA NA TRBJ2-2 TRBV5-1
CASSLGSSANEQFF TGTGCCAGCAGCTTAGGGTCCAGCGCCAATGAGCAGTTCTTC NA NA TRBJ2-1 TRBV7-9
CASSPFGEKLFF TGTGCCAGCAGCCCCTTCGGCGAAAAACTGTTTTTT NA NA TRBJ1-4 TRBV28
CASSPNYLIQETQYF TGTGCCAGCAGCCCCAATTACCTCATTCAAGAGACCCAGTACTTC once NA TRBJ2-5 TRBV27
CASSPSGNNEQFF TGTGCCAGCTCACCTTCGGGGAACAATGAGCAGTTCTTC once NA TRBJ2-1 TRBV18
CASSLGGDHITLHF TGCGCCAGCAGCTTGGGGGGCGACCATATCACCCTCCACTTT NA NA TRBJ1-6 TRBV5-1
CASSLDRGQIGYTF TGTGCCAGCAGCTTAGACAGGGGGCAAATTGGCTACACCTTC NA TRBD1 TRBJ1-2 TRBV5-4
CASRNSNMNTEAFF TGTGCCAGCAGGAACAGCAACATGAACACTGAAGCTTTCTTT NA NA TRBJ1-1 TRBV6-4
CASSQQQGALEKLFF TGTGCCAGCAGCCAACAACAGGGGGCTTTAGAAAAACTGTTTTTT NA TRBD1 TRBJ1-4 TRBV7-9
CASSEGRSSPLHF TGTGCCAGCAGTGAGGGGCGGAGTTCACCCCTCCACTTT NA NA TRBJ1-6 TRBV2
CATSRDLPYEQYF TGTGCCACCAGCAGAGATTTACCCTACGAGCAGTACTTC NA NA TRBJ2-7 TRBV15
CASSLDSQNSPLHF TGTGCCAGCAGCTTGGACAGCCAAAATTCACCCCTCCACTTT NA NA TRBJ1-6 TRBV2
CAITGDRGATQQYF TGTGCCATCACCGGGGACAGGGGAGCGACGCAGCAGTACTTC once TRBD1 TRBJ2-7 TRBV10-3
CASSEVTGTGGYTF TGTGCCAGCAGTGAAGTTACAGGGACGGGTGGCTACACCTTC NA NA TRBJ1-2 TRBV6-1
CASSLDVAGGIETQYF TGTGCCAGCAGCTTAGATGTAGCGGGGGGGATTGAGACCCAGTACTTC NA TRBD2 TRBJ2-5 TRBV11-2
CASSFDTAGELFF TGCGCCAGCAGCTTTGATACAGCCGGGGAGCTGTTTTTT NA NA TRBJ2-2 TRBV5-1
CSVPPTGPDYGYTF TGCAGCGTTCCACCTACAGGGCCCGACTATGGCTACACCTTC NA NA TRBJ1-2 TRBV29-1
CANPPGGDRAADTQYF TGTGCCAACCCACCGGGGGGGGACAGGGCCGCAGATACGCAGTATTTT NA NA TRBJ2-3 TRBV2
CASSLGADMNTEAFF TGCGCCAGCAGCTTGGGGGCAGACATGAACACTGAAGCTTTCTTT NA NA TRBJ1-1 TRBV5-1
CASRVHVTGDAEQFF TGTGCCAGCAGGGTCCATGTGACAGGGGACGCTGAGCAGTTCTTC NA TRBD1 TRBJ2-1 TRBV7-2
CASSESAAYNEQFF TGTGCCAGCAGTGAGTCGGCCGCCTACAATGAGCAGTTCTTC few NA TRBJ2-1 TRBV2
CASSPRPPRDYEQYF TGTGCCAGCAGCCCGAGGCCGCCTAGGGACTACGAGCAGTACTTC NA NA TRBJ2-7 TRBV5-4
CASSFSGGTEAFF TGCGCCAGCAGCTTCTCCGGGGGTACTGAAGCTTTCTTT NA NA TRBJ1-1 TRBV5-1
CASSSDRGASEQYF TGCGCCAGCAGCTCGGACAGGGGGGCATCCGAGCAGTACTTC NA TRBD1 TRBJ2-7 TRBV5-1
CASSFRWDTLFTEAFF TGTGCCAGCAGTTTTAGATGGGACACCTTGTTTACTGAAGCTTTCTTT NA NA TRBJ1-1 TRBV11-3
CASSKGSRTGPEETQYF TGCGCCAGCAGCAAGGGATCACGGACAGGGCCTGAAGAGACCCAGTACTTC NA TRBD1 TRBJ2-5 TRBV5-1
CASRSDRNTEAFF TGTGCCAGCAGATCGGACAGGAACACTGAAGCTTTCTTT NA NA TRBJ1-1 TRBV4-2
CASSLARQGANGNSPLHF TGTGCCAGCAGCTTAGCGAGGCAGGGGGCGAACGGTAATTCACCCCTCCACTTT NA TRBD1 TRBJ1-6 TRBV7-9
CASSLQGASGYTF TGTGCCAGCAGCTTACAGGGGGCATCTGGCTACACCTTC NA TRBD1 TRBJ1-2 TRBV5-4
CASATSPQTEGNTIYF TGCGCCAGCGCCACCTCCCCTCAAACAGAGGGAAACACCATATATTTT once NA TRBJ1-3 TRBV5-1
CASSSGQGNTEAFF TGTGCCAGCTCTTCCGGCCAGGGCAACACTGAAGCTTTCTTT NA NA TRBJ1-1 TRBV18
CASSILAGESYEQYF TGCGCCAGCAGCATCCTAGCGGGGGAGTCCTACGAGCAGTACTTC NA TRBD2 TRBJ2-7 TRBV5-1
CASTKSVGDQPQHF TGTGCCAGCACTAAAAGCGTAGGGGATCAGCCCCAGCATTTT NA NA TRBJ1-5 TRBV6-5
CASTRRDTQETQYF TGTGCCAGCACCCGCCGGGACACCCAAGAGACCCAGTACTTC NA NA TRBJ2-5 TRBV25-1
CASSPLGTVYNEQFF TGTGCCAGCAGCCCTTTAGGGACAGTATACAATGAGCAGTTCTTC NA TRBD1 TRBJ2-1 TRBV7-9
CASSIKTEIVSPLHF TGTGCCAGCAGCATTAAAACAGAGATCGTGTCACCCCTCCACTTT NA NA TRBJ1-6 TRBV7-2
CASSLWNGENTIYF TGTGCCAGCAGCCTCTGGAACGGAGAGAACACCATATATTTT NA NA TRBJ1-3 TRBV7-9
CASRASGGIPYEQYF TGTGCCAGCAGAGCTAGCGGGGGGATCCCCTACGAGCAGTACTTC few TRBD2 TRBJ2-7 TRBV6-6
CSVAPNGGEKLFF TGCAGCGTCGCTCCTAATGGTGGGGAAAAACTGTTTTTT NA NA TRBJ1-4 TRBV29-1
CASSWGGAGELFF TGTGCCAGCAGCTGGGGGGGCGCGGGGGAGCTGTTTTTT NA NA TRBJ2-2 TRBV7-2
CASSFLLGINTEAFF TGTGCCAGCAGCTTTTTGTTGGGAATAAACACTGAAGCTTTCTTT once NA TRBJ1-1 TRBV11-2